This T cell receptor (beta chain) comes out of a study of T cells after yellow fever vaccination. Turning to the study itself: For low cell numbers, libraries were made with SMART-Seq v4 Ultra Low Input.

Study conclusions and caveats: Contaminating bulk clonotypes could be abundant in FACS-sorted repertoires. Though it reached lower strength, the secondary response hit its peak faster, day 5 versus 15.

Production of TCR cDNA was by 5'RACE template switching, which also added a universal primer site and UMIs. TCRdb independently ran MiXCR on the 5' RACE reads; one entry per CDR3 protein. The profile shows some 150,000 distinct CDR3 sequences, about 6.9% of them singletons. There are a few counts of this clonotype. Antigen specificity is unknown. This CDR3 has 16 amino acids. V lost 5 bases and J 0 bases, leaving 13 bases between the germline ends. Germline V gene sequence: CDR1 SEHNR, CDR2 FQNEAQ (reference sequence). Material: CD4+ T cells sorted from PBMCs, obtained 10 days after the yellow fever booster vaccination. V is TRBV7-9 and J is TRBJ1-4; D call uncertain. The source is a man aged 25-45 years who received the YFV17D yellow fever vaccine. For the CDR3, the DNA is TGTGCCAGCAGCCCTTGGACGGCTGCAACTAATGAAAAACTGTTTTTT. It yields the protein CASSPWTAATNEKLFF.